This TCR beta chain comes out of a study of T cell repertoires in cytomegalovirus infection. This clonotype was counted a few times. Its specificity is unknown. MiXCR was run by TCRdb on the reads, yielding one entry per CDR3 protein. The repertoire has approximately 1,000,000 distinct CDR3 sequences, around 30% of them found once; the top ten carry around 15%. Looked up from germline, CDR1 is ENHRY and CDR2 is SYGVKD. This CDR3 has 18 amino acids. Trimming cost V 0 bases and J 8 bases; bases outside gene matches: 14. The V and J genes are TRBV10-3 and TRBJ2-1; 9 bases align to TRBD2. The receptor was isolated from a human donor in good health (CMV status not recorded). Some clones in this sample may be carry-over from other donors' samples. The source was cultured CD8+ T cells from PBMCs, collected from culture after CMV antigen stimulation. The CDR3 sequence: CAISESRGTDRLADEQFF. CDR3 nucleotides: TGTGCCATCAGTGAGTCGAGGGGGACGGACCGACTAGCGGATGAGCAGTTCTTC.